These 10 T cell receptor beta chains came from one sample sequenced in a study of cytomegalovirus exposure and HLA in healthy donors. Amplification used 60 Vbeta primers and 13 Jbeta primers. Measured with immunoSEQ multiplex PCR; TCRdb has only the in-frame clones, and not every one. The sample holds about 65,000 clones, 55% to 65% seen once. The sequenced sample consisted of PBMCs. The source is a man aged 25-45 years in good health and CMV-seronegative.

This clone occurred a few times. The gene calls are TRBV10-3 and TRBJ1-5, with TRBD1 matching over 10 bases. With 0 bases clipped from V and 3 bases from J, the junction kept 5 bases outside the gene matches. In germline, CDR1 is ENHRY, CDR2 SYGVKD. CDR3 length: 17 amino acids. CDR3 residues: CAISESLDRGINQPQHF. The DNA of the CDR3 is TGTGCCATCAGTGAGTCATTGGACAGGGGGATCAATCAGCCCCAGCATTTT.

The gene calls are TRBV7-2 and TRBJ2-3; D is undetermined. The CDR3 runs 13 residues. V lost 6 bases to trimming and J lost 4 bases, with 11 bases between them. Germline V gene lookup returns CDR1 SGHTA and CDR2 FQGNSA. The CDR3 DNA follows: TGTGCCAGCAGTAAACCTACGGCAGATACGCAGTATTTT. Residues: CASSKPTADTQYF.

This clone has only a few counts. This chain links TRBV27 with TRBJ2-3, with D possibly matching TRBD2 (5 bases). Trimming removed 6 bases at V and 1 base at J, with 8 bases between. This CDR3 is 13 amino acids long. CDR1 is MNHEY and CDR2 is SMNVEV in the germline V gene (reference sequence). In DNA, the CDR3 is TGTGCCAGCAGGGTCGGGGGCACAGATACGCAGTATTTT. This codes for CASRVGGTDTQYF.

CDR3 coding DNA: TGCGCCAGCAGCCAAGAGCAAGACAGGGGAAGGTTTTTT. Translated, it gives CASSQEQDRGRFF. V and J are TRBV4-1 and TRBJ1-4, with 8 nucleotides matching TRBD1. Losses at the gene ends were 0 bases for V and 16 bases for J; bases not matched to a gene: 7. Germline assignment: CDR1 MGHRA and CDR2 YSYEKL. The CDR3 has 13 residues.

This chain joins TRBV4-1 and TRBJ2-5; 8 nucleotides line up with TRBD2. Trimming cost V 7 bases and J 5 bases; bases outside gene matches: 9. Per germline, CDR1 MGHRA and CDR2 YSYEKL. This CDR3 is 14 amino acids long. This CDR3 reads CASNRTGGRETQYF. CDR3 coding DNA: TGCGCCAGCAACCGAACGGGGGGGCGGGAGACCCAGTACTTC.

This clone appeared once. The J gene is TRBJ2-3, the V gene TRBV15; 10 positions match TRBD1. V lost 4 bases and J lost 5; bases outside the gene matches: 3. The CDR3 is 14 residues long. Germline loops: CDR1 LNHNV, CDR2 YYDKDF (reference sequence). The chain's CDR3 is CATSMGTGEDTQYF. The CDR3 DNA reads TGTGCCACCAGCATGGGGACAGGGGAAGATACGCAGTATTTT. The variable domain in full, completed from reference TRBV15 and TRBJ2-3, reads DAMVIQNPRYQVTQFGKPVTLSCSQTLNHNVMYWYQQKSSQAPKLLFHYYDKDFNNEADTPDNFQSRRPNTSFCFLDIRSPGLGDTAMYLCATSMGTGEDTQYFGPGTRLTVL.

CDR3 nucleotides: TGTGCCAGCAGTGAATGGGCAGGCGTTGACACTGAAGCTTTCTTT. It codes for CASSEWAGVDTEAFF. V gene TRBV2 combines with J gene TRBJ1-1; D remains ambiguous. Trimming stripped 2 bases from V and 3 bases from J, with 13 bases between. This CDR3 spans 15 amino acids. Germline lookup yields CDR1 SNHLY and CDR2 FYNNEI.

This rearrangement joins TRBV11-2 to TRBJ2-7, with 8 bases fitting TRBD1. This CDR3 has 15 residues. CDR1 is SGHAT and CDR2 is FQNNGV in the germline V gene. J lost 3 bases, V lost 5 bases, and 9 bases had no gene match. CDR3 sequence reads: CASSTSGGDGYEQYF. The CDR3 DNA reads TGTGCCAGCAGCACGTCAGGGGGCGATGGCTACGAGCAGTACTTC. The full variable domain, its missing parts supplied by reference TRBV11-2 and TRBJ2-7, is EAGVAQSPRYKIIEKRQSVAFWCNPISGHATLYWYQQILGQGPKLLIQFQNNGVVDDSQLPKDRFSAERLKGVDSTLKIQPAKLEDSAVYLCASSTSGGDGYEQYFGPGTRLTVT.

The J gene is TRBJ2-3, the V gene TRBV15, with a tentative D call TRBD2 (6 bases). The CDR3 covers 15 residues. Germline CDR1 and CDR2: LNHNV and YYDKDF (reference sequence). Trimming left V 5 bases short and J 0 bases short, with 12 bases between. CDR3 in amino acids: CATSGGFSSTDTQYF. DNA of the CDR3: TGTGCCACCAGCGGGGGGTTCTCTAGCACAGATACGCAGTATTTT.

This clone was found once. The chain recombines TRBV2 with TRBJ1-5; a possible D gene is TRBD1 (6 bases). The CDR3 loop spans 17 amino acids. V dropped 6 bases and J dropped 3 bases, with 21 bases sitting between them. CDR1 and CDR2 (germline): SNHLY, FYNNEI. CDR3 DNA: TGTGCCAGCAGCGAGGACGGGGAAGGGGGAGACAATCAGCCCCAGCATTTT. Its translation is CASSEDGEGGDNQPQHF.